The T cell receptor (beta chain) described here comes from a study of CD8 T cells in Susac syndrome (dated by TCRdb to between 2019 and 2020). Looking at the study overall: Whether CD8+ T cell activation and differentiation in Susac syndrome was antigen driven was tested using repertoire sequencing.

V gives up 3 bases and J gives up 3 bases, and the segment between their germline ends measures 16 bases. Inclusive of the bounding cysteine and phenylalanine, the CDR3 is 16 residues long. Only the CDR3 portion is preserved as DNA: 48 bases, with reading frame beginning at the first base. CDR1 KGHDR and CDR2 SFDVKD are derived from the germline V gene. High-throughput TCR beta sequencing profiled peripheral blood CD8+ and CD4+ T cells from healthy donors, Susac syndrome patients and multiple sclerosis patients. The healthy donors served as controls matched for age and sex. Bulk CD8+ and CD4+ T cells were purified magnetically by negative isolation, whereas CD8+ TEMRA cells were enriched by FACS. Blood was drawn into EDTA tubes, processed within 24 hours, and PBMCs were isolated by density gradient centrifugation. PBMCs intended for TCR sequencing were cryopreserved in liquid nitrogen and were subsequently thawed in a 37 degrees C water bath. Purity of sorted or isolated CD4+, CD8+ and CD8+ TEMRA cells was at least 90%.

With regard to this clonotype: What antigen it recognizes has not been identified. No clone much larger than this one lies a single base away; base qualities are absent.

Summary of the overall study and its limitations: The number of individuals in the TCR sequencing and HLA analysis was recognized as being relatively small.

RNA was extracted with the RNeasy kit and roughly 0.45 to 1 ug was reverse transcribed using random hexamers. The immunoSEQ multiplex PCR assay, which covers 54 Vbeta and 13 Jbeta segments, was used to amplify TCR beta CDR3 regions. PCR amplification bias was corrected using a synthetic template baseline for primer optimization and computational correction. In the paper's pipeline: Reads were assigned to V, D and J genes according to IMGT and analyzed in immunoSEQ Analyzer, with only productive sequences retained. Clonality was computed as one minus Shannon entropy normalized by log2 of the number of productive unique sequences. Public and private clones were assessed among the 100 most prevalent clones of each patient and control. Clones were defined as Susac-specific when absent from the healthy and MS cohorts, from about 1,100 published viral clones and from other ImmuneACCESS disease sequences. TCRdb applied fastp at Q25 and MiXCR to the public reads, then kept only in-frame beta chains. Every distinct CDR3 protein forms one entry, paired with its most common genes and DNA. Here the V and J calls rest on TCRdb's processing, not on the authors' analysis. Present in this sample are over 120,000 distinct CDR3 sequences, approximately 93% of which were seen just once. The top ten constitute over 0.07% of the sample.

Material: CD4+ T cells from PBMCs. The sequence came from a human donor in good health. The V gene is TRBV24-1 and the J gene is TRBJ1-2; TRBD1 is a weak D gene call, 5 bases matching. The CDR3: CATSDLRTGVYYGYTF. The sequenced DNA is TGTGCCACCAGTGATCTTCGAACAGGAGTATACTATGGCTACACCTTC.